These T cell receptor beta chains were read from a single sample in a study of cytomegalovirus exposure and HLA in healthy donors. This table comes from immunoSEQ multiplex PCR, and its TCRdb copy is limited to in-frame clones, with some not included. Found here are more than 150,000 clones, 82% of them singletons; the top ten hold about 1.5%. The sample comprised PBMCs. The receptors shown here come from a middle-aged man in good health and CMV-seronegative. The CDR3 runs from the conserved cysteine through the conserved F or W. The D gene is left open where the match is weak. Clone size is shown for a subset of rows, as once, few, many or a class of expanded clone.

>.|TRBJ2-1|TRBV7-2|.
TGTGCCAGCAGTTCCAAGGGAGCCTGGGAGCAGTTCTTC
CASSSKGAWEQFF
>.|TRBJ1-6|TRBV7-2|.
TGTGCCAGCAGCTTAAATAGGGGGGGGGATTCACCCCTCCACTTT
CASSLNRGGDSPLHF
>TRBD2|TRBJ2-1|TRBV9|.
TGTGCCAGCAGCTTTCTAGCGGGCCCAAGGTCGTATTACAATGAGCAGTTCTTC
CASSFLAGPRSYYNEQFF
>.|TRBJ1-2|TRBV7-3|.
TGTGCCAGCAGCCCTAGGGGGGGCCCTAACTATGGCTACACCTTC
CASSPRGGPNYGYTF
>.|TRBJ2-7|TRBV29-1|.
TGCAGCGTTGGACAGGTATTCCCCTACGAGCAGTACTTC
CSVGQVFPYEQYF
>TRBD1|TRBJ2-6|TRBV2|.
TGTGCCAGCAGTCAGGACAGGGGGTTCTCTGGGGCCAACGTCCTGACTTTC
CASSQDRGFSGANVLTF
>TRBD1|TRBJ1-5|TRBV19|.
TGTGCCAGGCTTTGGGGATCTTCGGGAGACAGGGACTGCAATCAGCCCCAGCATTTT
CARLWGSSGDRDCNQPQHF
>TRBD1|TRBJ1-2|TRBV5-6|.
TGTGCCAGCAGCTTGGCCTATAGGGGGCGCGTGAATGGCTACACCTTC
CASSLAYRGRVNGYTF
>.|TRBJ1-2|TRBV28|.
TGTGCCAGCAGTCCAGGGTTCTTTCCGCTAAACTATGGCTACACCTTC
CASSPGFFPLNYGYTF
>TRBD2|TRBJ2-5|TRBV11-3|.
TGTGCCAGCAGCTTTAGCGGGGCACAAGAGACCCAGTACTTC
CASSFSGAQETQYF
>TRBD1|TRBJ2-7|TRBV28|.
TGTGCCAGCAGTTGGGTAACCTCAGGGGGACGGCACGAGCAGTACTTC
CASSWVTSGGRHEQYF
>.|TRBJ2-3|TRBV7-2|.
TGTGCCAGCAGCCCCAGACGCGGTCGAGATACGCAGTATTTT
CASSPRRGRDTQYF
>.|TRBJ2-7|TRBV5-1|few
TGCGCCAGCCGAGAAGACTACGAGCAGTACTTC
CASREDYEQYF
>.|TRBJ2-1|TRBV4-3|.
TGCGCCAGCAGCCAAGAGGCCGTTTCCTACAATGAGCAGTTCTTC
CASSQEAVSYNEQFF